These 7 T cell receptor beta chains originate from one sample sequenced in a study of T cell changes during pregnancy in multiple sclerosis. Method: immunoSEQ multiplex PCR; TCRdb's copy keeps in-frame clones and lacks some. The sample lists roughly 75,000 clones; approximately 94% were seen once. Specimen: peripheral blood, collected after pregnancy. These receptors all stem from a female donor in good health, enrolled as a control in a pregnancy study.

This clone was observed once. As DNA, the CDR3 is TGTGCCAGCAGCTTACGACAGGGGCGACTTAGGGCCTACAATGAGCAGTTCTTC. Protein: CASSLRQGRLRAYNEQFF. The V and J genes are TRBV7-8 and TRBJ2-1; 8 bases align to TRBD1. Germline V gene data show CDR1 as SGHVS and CDR2 as FQNEAQ. This CDR3 has 18 residues. With 2 bases clipped from V and 2 bases from J, the junction kept 11 bases outside the gene matches.

Concerning this clone: A read error may account for a junction end that differs from germline. This chain links TRBV7-7 with TRBJ2-5, with 11 bases lining up with TRBD2. The germline V gene encodes CDR1 SSHAT and CDR2 FNYEAQ (reference sequence). The CDR3 consists of 17 residues. Here the CDR3 DNA reads TGTGCTAGCAGCTCCAGGGTAGCGGGGGGGCTCGGAGAGACCCAGTACTTC. Protein sequence: CASSSRVAGGLGETQYF.

The chain joins TRBV30 to TRBJ1-1; D call uncertain. CDR1 is GTSNPN, CDR2 SVGIG, per germline (reference sequence). V shed 4 bases and J shed 5 bases, with 14 bases lying between them. The CDR3 has 13 residues. The DNA for the CDR3 is TGTGCCTGGACTGTTCCCCGGGGAACTGAAGCTTTCTTT. This gives the protein CAWTVPRGTEAFF. The entire variable domain, with the rest obtained from reference TRBV30 and TRBJ1-1, is as follows: SQTIHQWPATLVQPVGSPLSLECTVEGTSNPNLYWYRQAAGRGLQLLFYSVGIGQISSEVPQNLSASRPQDRQFILSSKKLLLSDSGFYLCAWTVPRGTEAFFGQGTRLTVV.

The chain combines TRBV11-2 with TRBJ2-1, with D possibly being TRBD2 (7 bases). The germline V and J ends were trimmed by 1 base and 6 bases, with 16 bases remaining between them. This CDR3 contains 16 residues. In germline, CDR1 is SGHAT, CDR2 FQNNGV. The CDR3 DNA reads as TGTGCCAGCAGCTTAGTAGGGGGTTTAGCGGGCAATGAGCAGTTCTTC. It translates to CASSLVGGLAGNEQFF.

The J gene is TRBJ2-2, the V gene TRBV7-3; 7 nucleotides align to TRBD1. The CDR3 runs to 17 residues. Germline V gene data show CDR1 as SGHTA and CDR2 as FQGTGA. Unmatched junction bases numbered 17, after V lost 7 bases and J lost 6 bases. CDR3 residues: CASTHPQDRVDAGELFF. DNA for the CDR3: TGTGCCAGCACCCACCCCCAAGACAGGGTCGACGCCGGGGAGCTGTTTTTT.

Concerning this clone itself: At one end the junction does not follow the germline gene, possibly because of a read error. The CDR3 DNA follows: TGCGCCAGCACCGTTGAGTCCTACAATTCACCCCTCCACTTT. It is translated as CASTVESYNSPLHF. The chain is built from TRBV5-1 and TRBJ1-6; D ambiguous. From germline, CDR1 is SGHRS and CDR2 YFSETQ. The CDR3 totals 14 residues.

The genes are TRBV11-3 and TRBJ1-1; the D gene is possibly TRBD1 (5 bases). Per the germline V gene, CDR1 is SGHNT and CDR2 is YENEEA. CDR3 length: 13 residues. The ends were cut back, 0 bases at V and 3 bases at J, with 5 bases in the middle. The CDR3 coding sequence is TGTGCCAGCAGCTTAGAGGGGCACACTGAAGCTTTCTTT. Residues: CASSLEGHTEAFF.